Detailed here is one TCR beta chain. These data originate in a study of PD-1 and CTLA-4 blockade in melanoma. The method was immunoSEQ multiplex PCR; TCRdb's version includes in-frame clones alone and lacks a portion of them. This sample has roughly 11,000 clones, with about four fifths found just once. V lost 3 bases, J lost 4 bases, and 13 bases lay in between. In germline, CDR1 is SGHVS, CDR2 FQNEAQ. The CDR3 covers 15 residues. Specimen: CD8+ T cells from peripheral blood, collected from a patient given anti-PD-1 treatment. This rearrangement joins TRBV7-8 to TRBJ2-1; D possibly corresponds to TRBD2 (6 bases). The clonotype comes from a human donor with melanoma. This CDR3 is CASSFGRGPYNEQFF. Here the CDR3 DNA reads TGTGCCAGCAGCTTCGGGCGGGGCCCATACAATGAGCAGTTCTTC.